This note documents a single T cell receptor (beta chain) sequence. The antigen remains unidentified. Per germline, CDR1 SGHNT and CDR2 YENEEA. The CDR3 has 13 amino acids. The ends were cut back, 3 bases at V and 1 base at J, with 6 bases in the middle. This table comes from immunoSEQ multiplex PCR, and its TCRdb copy is limited to in-frame clones, with some not included. This sample has approximately 150,000 clones; 85% to 95% occur once, and the top ten carry around 1.3%. The data stem from a study of T cell responses to AZD1222 COVID-19 vaccine. The overall study: Second doses that came at about 4 or about 12 weeks were put together. The study's findings and limits: Distributed over spike, vaccine-associated CD4 TCRs predominated at 160-218 and 743-854. No repertoire was sampled before or during the peak T cell response, only after it.

The rearrangement uses TRBV11-3 and TRBJ2-5; unclear D gene. This receptor was identified in an adult in good health. The source was peripheral blood, collected on day 0 of AZD1222 vaccination. As DNA, the CDR3 is TGTGCCAGCAGCTTCGGGCCCCAAGAGACCCAGTACTTC. Amino acids: CASSFGPQETQYF.